A single sample is the source of the 29 T cell receptor beta chains below, sequenced in a study of cytomegalovirus exposure and HLA in healthy donors (dated by TCRdb to the late 2010s). Libraries were built with the immunoSEQ multiplex PCR assay. For the multiplex PCR, a mixture combining 60 forward primers for TCR Vbeta segments and 13 reverse primers for TCR Jbeta segments was used. In its TCRdb copy, this immuneACCESS table keeps in-frame sequences only and misses some clones. Where compared with another copy, unresolved V genes explain less than half of these, and the others have no known cause. The sample records 200,000 or so clones, approximately 82% of which are singletons. Approximately 0.6% of the sample lies in the top ten. The sample was PBMCs. Receptors originate from a man between 18 and 29 years old in good health and CMV-seronegative.

This clone came up once. The chain links TRBV5-1 to TRBJ2-7; D might be TRBD2 (5 bases). CDR1 is SGHRS and CDR2 is YFSETQ in the germline V gene. V lost 4 bases, J lost 4 bases, and 15 bases lay in between. The CDR3 covers 14 residues. The CDR3 nucleotides read TGCGCCAGCAGCGGTGGAGCGGAAGTTTACGAGCAGTACTTC. Translating it yields CASSGGAEVYEQYF.

The chain links TRBV18 to TRBJ2-7, with a tentative D call TRBD2 (5 bases). The V end was cut by 3 bases, the J end by 5 bases, with 14 bases between. CDR3 length: 14 residues. The germline V gene has CDR1 KGHSH and CDR2 LQKENI. CDR3 nucleotides: TGTGCCAGCTCACCCCTGACGGGGAGCGACGAGCAGTACTTC. Its translation: CASSPLTGSDEQYF.

The rearrangement uses TRBV19 and TRBJ1-2, with TRBD1 matching 8 bases. This CDR3 is 14 amino acids long. CDR1 and CDR2 (germline): LNHDA, SQIVND (reference sequence). Losses at the gene ends were 5 bases for V and 4 bases for J; bases not matched to a gene: 6. The CDR3 sequence: CASSVKQGGYGYTF. In nucleotides, the CDR3 is TGTGCCAGTAGTGTCAAACAGGGGGGCTATGGCTACACCTTC.

CDR3 coding DNA: TGTGCCTGGAGTCAGGGTATGGCCTACAATGAGCAGTTCTTC. Residues: CAWSQGMAYNEQFF. The chain has TRBV30 and TRBJ2-1, with D possibly matching TRBD1 (5 bases). CDR3 length equals 14 residues. Germline CDR1 reads GTSNPN; CDR2 reads SVGIG (reference sequence). V was shortened by 2 bases and J by 2 bases, with 10 bases between the two germline ends.

The chain employs TRBV6-6 and TRBJ1-1; 7 bases are shared with TRBD1. This CDR3 spans 13 amino acids. The trim removed 5 bases at V and 3 bases at J, leaving 3 bases unmatched. Germline V CDR1 and CDR2: MNHNY, SVGAGI (reference sequence). The CDR3 sequence: CASSLRGYTEAFF. DNA of the CDR3: TGTGCCAGCAGTCTCAGGGGGTACACTGAAGCTTTCTTT.

The gene calls are TRBV5-6 and TRBJ2-5; 7 positions agree with TRBD1. Trimming removed 4 bases from V and 4 bases from J; junction bases left unmatched: 10. The length of the CDR3 is 15 residues. The germline V gene encodes CDR1 SGHDT and CDR2 YYEEEE. The CDR3 sequence is CASSPGVGGIETQYF. CDR3 coding DNA: TGTGCCAGCAGCCCCGGGGTAGGGGGCATAGAGACCCAGTACTTC.

The chain has TRBV7-2 and TRBJ2-7, with 7 bases identical to TRBD1. This CDR3 region has 15 residues. Germline loops: CDR1 SGHTA, CDR2 FQGNSA. Losses at the gene ends were 5 bases for V and 0 bases for J; bases not matched to a gene: 7. Here the CDR3 DNA reads TGTGCCAGCAGCCATAAACAGGGGCCCTCCTACGAGCAGTACTTC. This codes for CASSHKQGPSYEQYF.

The chain recombines TRBV5-1 with TRBJ2-1, with D perhaps matching TRBD2 (7 bases). Germline lookup yields CDR1 SGHRS and CDR2 YFSETQ. This CDR3 spans 14 amino acids. The V end was cut by 6 bases, the J end by 6 bases, with 16 bases between. This CDR3 is CASKGGGGINEQFF. CDR3 in DNA: TGCGCCAGCAAGGGGGGGGGAGGCATCAATGAGCAGTTCTTC.

This chain joins TRBV19 and TRBJ2-2; D is uncertain. Germline V gene sequence: CDR1 LNHDA, CDR2 SQIVND (reference sequence). The CDR3 has 14 amino acids. Trimming took 7 bases from V and 5 from J, leaving 14 bases between them. CDR3: CASTQVSITGELFF. CDR3 nucleotide sequence: TGTGCCAGTACTCAGGTCTCGATTACCGGGGAGCTGTTTTTT.

The chain links TRBV28 to TRBJ1-5; 7 positions agree with TRBD1. V gave up 6 bases and J gave up 6 bases; unmatched junction bases: 8. From germline, CDR1 is MDHEN and CDR2 SYDVKM. CDR3 length: 14 residues. For the CDR3, the DNA is TGTGCCAGCAGCCCGACAGGGAAACGTCAGCCCCAGCATTTT. Protein product: CASSPTGKRQPQHF.

This clone has a handful of counts. This sequence joins TRBV9 and TRBJ1-3; a possible D gene is TRBD1 (6 bases). The CDR3 has 16 amino acids. The V gene lost 3 bases and the J gene lost 0 bases, with 13 bases spanning the gap. The germline CDR1 and CDR2 sequences are SGDLS and YYNGEE. The CDR3 loop reads CASSAAGTSSGNTIYF. In nucleotides, the CDR3 is TGTGCCAGCAGCGCCGCCGGGACAAGCTCTGGAAACACCATATATTTT.

The V and J genes are TRBV19 and TRBJ1-1, with a possible D match to TRBD1 (5 bases). This CDR3 comprises 13 residues. V gave up 9 bases and J gave up 1 base, with 12 bases separating them. Germline V gene sequence: CDR1 LNHDA, CDR2 SQIVND (reference sequence). In nucleotides, the CDR3 is TGTGCCAGCATACAGGCGGCGAACACTGAAGCTTTCTTT. This encodes CASIQAANTEAFF.

The CDR3 loop reads CATNPGGTGGSYEQYF. The CDR3 DNA sequence: TGCGCCACCAACCCAGGCGGGACAGGGGGCTCCTACGAGCAGTACTTC. This chain uses TRBV5-1 with TRBJ2-7; TRBD1 agrees at 11 bases. The CDR3 consists of 16 residues. Trimming took 9 bases from V and 0 from J; bases not matched to a gene: 11. Germline CDR1 SGHRS, CDR2 YFSETQ.

The chain couples TRBV7-8 to TRBJ2-7; D not certain. CDR1 and CDR2 from the germline V gene are SGHVS and FQNEAQ. The V gene lost 0 bases and the J gene lost 2 bases, with 5 bases spanning the gap. This CDR3 spans 13 amino acids. Here the CDR3 reads CASSLAHTYEQYF. CDR3 nucleotide sequence: TGTGCCAGCAGCTTAGCGCACACCTACGAGCAGTACTTC.

The chain recombines TRBV6-5 with TRBJ2-3, with D unresolved. This CDR3 has 14 amino acids. Germline loops: CDR1 MNHEY, CDR2 SVGAGI. The V gene lost 2 bases and the J gene lost 2 bases, with 8 bases spanning the gap. CDR3 residues: CASSYTVTTDTQYF. The CDR3 nucleotides are TGTGCCAGCAGTTACACGGTCACCACAGATACGCAGTATTTT.

The table lists this clone with a few counts. V usage is TRBV5-6 and J usage is TRBJ2-7; 11 nucleotides agree with TRBD1. The CDR3 is made up of 15 amino acids. V shed 4 bases and J 3 bases; nucleotides not matched to a gene: 6. Germline CDR1 reads SGHDT; CDR2 reads YYEEEE. CDR3 DNA sequence: TGTGCCAGCAGCCGTCCGGGACAGGGGGGCTACGAGCAGTACTTC. The encoded protein is CASSRPGQGGYEQYF.

The chain uses TRBV2 and TRBJ1-6; 9 nucleotides line up with TRBD1. The V and J ends lost 4 bases and 9 bases, in that order; junction bases with no gene match: 7. Germline V lookup: CDR1 SNHLY, CDR2 FYNNEI. The CDR3 has 15 residues. Here the CDR3 DNA reads TGTGCCAGCAGTGGGGAGGGGACAGGGCTTTCACCCCTCCACTTT. Protein: CASSGEGTGLSPLHF. The whole variable domain, filled in from reference TRBV2 and TRBJ1-6, reads EPEVTQTPSHQVTQMGQEVILRCVPISNHLYFYWYRQILGQKVEFLVSFYNNEISEKSEIFDDQFSVERPDGSNFTLKIRSTKLEDSAMYFCASSGEGTGLSPLHFGNGTRLTVT.

The genes are TRBV27 and TRBJ1-1; TRBD1 might be the D (5 bases). The ends were cut back, 5 bases at V and 8 bases at J, with 18 bases in the middle. The CDR3 consists of 14 residues. In germline, CDR1 is MNHEY, CDR2 SMNVEV (reference sequence). For the CDR3, the DNA is TGTGCCAGCAGTACTCGATCAGGGTTTTCAGAAGCTTTCTTT. The encoded protein is CASSTRSGFSEAFF.

The V and J genes are TRBV6-5 and TRBJ1-2; possible D gene TRBD1, 5 bases. The germline V and J ends were trimmed by 0 bases and 6 bases, with 8 bases remaining between them. CDR1 and CDR2 (germline): MNHEY, SVGAGI. CDR3 length: 13 amino acids. CDR3 in amino acids: CASSYSSGDGYTF. The CDR3 coding sequence is TGTGCCAGCAGTTACTCGTCGGGGGATGGCTACACCTTC.

The rearrangement uses TRBV27 and TRBJ1-1, with 9 nucleotides matching TRBD1. The germline V gene has CDR1 MNHEY and CDR2 SMNVEV (reference sequence). The length of the CDR3 is 14 residues. V shed 10 bases, J shed 5 bases, and the junction held 11 bases outside the gene matches. The DNA for the CDR3 is TGTGCCACCCAACGAACACAGGGGGCAACTGAAGCTTTCTTT. Translating gives CATQRTQGATEAFF.

The V and J genes are TRBV30 and TRBJ2-7; D gene uncertain. CDR3 size: 12 residues. Trimming took off 2 bases at V and 1 base at J, with 6 bases between the two ends. Germline-derived CDR1 and CDR2 are GTSNPN and SVGIG (reference sequence). The CDR3 spells CAWSSGSYEQYF. CDR3 nucleotide sequence: TGTGCCTGGAGTTCGGGTTCCTACGAGCAGTACTTC.

The chain is built from TRBV6-5 and TRBJ2-5; no clear D. The J call could be wrong; TRBJ2-7 is a better fit for the DNA end. The CDR3 extends over 14 amino acids. CDR1 MNHEY and CDR2 SVGAGI come from the germline V gene. The CDR3 loop is CASSPSPGLYEQYF. The CDR3 coding sequence is TGTGCCAGCAGCCCTTCGCCTGGGCTCTACGAGCAGTACTTC.

Only a few counts were recorded for this clone. The chain recombines TRBV6-6 with TRBJ2-7; 7 positions match TRBD1. Germline CDR1 MNHNY, CDR2 SVGAGI (reference sequence). V gave up 5 bases and J gave up 4 bases; unmatched junction bases: 8. This CDR3 has 14 amino acids. The CDR3 nucleotides read TGTGCCAGCAGTCCGCCGGGACAGCAATACGAGCAGTACTTC. Its translation: CASSPPGQQYEQYF.

CDR3 residues: CSVGVQDSYEQYF. The CDR3 DNA is TGCAGCGTTGGAGTACAGGATTCCTACGAGCAGTACTTC. V and J are TRBV29-1 and TRBJ2-7; D may be TRBD1 (5 bases). Trimming took off 4 bases at V and 1 base at J, with 11 bases between the two ends. Per germline, CDR1 SQVTM and CDR2 ANQGSEA. The CDR3 contains 13 residues.

This chain joins TRBV28 and TRBJ2-5, with 7 bases aligning to TRBD1. Losses at the gene ends were 6 bases for V and 2 bases for J; bases not matched to a gene: 6. Germline lookup yields CDR1 MDHEN and CDR2 SYDVKM. The CDR3 sequence is 14 residues long. For the CDR3, the DNA is TGTGCCAGCAGCTCGGGACAGCAGCAAGAGACCCAGTACTTC. Translation: CASSSGQQQETQYF.

The chain recombines TRBV5-1 with TRBJ2-1, with 8 bases lining up with TRBD1. The V segment lost 2 bases and the J segment 5 bases; nucleotides outside the gene matches: 3. The CDR3 is made up of 14 amino acids. Per germline, CDR1 SGHRS and CDR2 YFSETQ. CDR3 loop: CASSLLTGDNEQFF. The CDR3 DNA is TGCGCCAGCAGCTTACTGACAGGGGACAATGAGCAGTTCTTC.

The genes are TRBV19 and TRBJ1-5; D is undetermined. Trimming took off 3 bases at V and 7 bases at J, with 10 bases between the two ends. CDR1 and CDR2 (germline): LNHDA, SQIVND (reference sequence). The CDR3 sequence is 13 residues long. This CDR3 is CASSMGFGQPQHF. The CDR3 nucleotides are TGTGCCAGTAGTATGGGTTTCGGGCAGCCCCAGCATTTT. Filled out from reference TRBV19 and TRBJ1-5, the complete variable domain reads DGGITQSPKYLFRKEGQNVTLSCEQNLNHDAMYWYRQDPGQGLRLIYYSQIVNDFQKGDIAEGYSVSREKKESFPLTVTSAQKNPTAFYLCASSMGFGQPQHFGDGTRLSIL.

This sequence joins TRBV18 and TRBJ2-3; no reliable D call. V lost 0 bases and J 1 base, leaving 8 bases between the germline ends. The V gene's germline CDR1 is KGHSH and CDR2 LQKENI. The CDR3 runs 15 residues. The CDR3 bases are TGTGCCAGCTCACCACCTTTGGCCGGCACAGATACGCAGTATTTT. This translates into CASSPPLAGTDTQYF.

The chain uses TRBV6-5 and TRBJ2-3; D may be TRBD2 (5 bases). V was clipped by 4 bases and J by 3 bases, with 11 bases between them. This CDR3 region has 14 residues. Germline loops: CDR1 MNHEY, CDR2 SVGAGI. The CDR3, as DNA: TGTGCCAGCAGTTTCCGGGATCAGACAGATACGCAGTATTTT. Translated, it gives CASSFRDQTDTQYF.